These 20 T cell receptor beta chains were all obtained from the same sample, sequenced in a study of blood T cell repertoires in COVID-19. Here immunoSEQ multiplex PCR was the method, and the copy in TCRdb shows in-frame clones only, minus some. The profile shows 70,000 or so clones, 90% of them singletons. Sequencing was performed on peripheral blood. These receptors originate from a human donor in a cohort sampled during active COVID-19.

The chain combines TRBV9 with TRBJ1-1; 9 nucleotides agree with TRBD1. CDR1 and CDR2 (germline): SGDLS, YYNGEE. V lost 4 bases and J lost 6; bases outside the gene matches: 7. CDR3 length: 14 residues. CDR3 DNA sequence: TGTGCCAGCAGCTCCCGAGACAGGGGGGCTGAAGCTTTCTTT. Protein product: CASSSRDRGAEAFF. Drawing the rest from reference TRBV9 and TRBJ1-1, the complete variable domain is DSGVTQTPKHLITATGQRVTLRCSPRSGDLSVYWYQQSLDQGLQFLIQYYNGEERAKGNILERFSAQQFPDLHSELNLSSLELGDSALYFCASSSRDRGAEAFFGQGTRLTVV.

The CDR3 spells CASSLSGTGDGGQYF. As DNA, the CDR3 is TGTGCCAGCAGCTTATCTGGGACAGGGGACGGAGGGCAGTACTTC. The chain combines TRBV13 with TRBJ2-7; 10 nucleotides line up with TRBD1. The trim removed 2 bases at V and 9 bases at J, leaving 10 bases unmatched. The CDR3 has 15 residues. The V gene's germline CDR1 is PRHDT and CDR2 FYEKMQ (reference sequence).

This chain uses TRBV15 with TRBJ2-4; 8 bases map to TRBD2. CDR3 length: 22 residues. Germline V CDR1 and CDR2: LNHNV, YYDKDF (reference sequence). The junction had 20 bases not matched to a gene; V was cut back by 1 base and J by 0 bases. The CDR3: CATSRVPPNSGTASLAKNIQYF. The DNA of the CDR3 is TGTGCCACCAGCAGAGTTCCTCCCAATAGCGGGACTGCTTCTTTAGCCAAAAACATTCAGTACTTC.

The genes are TRBV9 and TRBJ2-1; tentatively, D is TRBD2 (7 bases). Trimming left V 4 bases short and J 9 bases short, with 14 bases between. The CDR3 spans 13 residues. CDR1 and CDR2 (germline): SGDLS, YYNGEE. The CDR3 DNA reads TGTGCCAGCAGCTTAACAGGGAGGGGTGAGCAGTTCTTC. This encodes CASSLTGRGEQFF.

The chain is built from TRBV5-1 and TRBJ2-1, with TRBD1 identical over 10 bases. Germline-derived CDR1 and CDR2 are SGHRS and YFSETQ. This CDR3 contains 15 residues. V lost 6 bases, J lost 4 bases, and 7 bases stayed unmatched. The CDR3 sequence is CASTRTGGAYNEQFF. The CDR3 DNA follows: TGCGCCAGCACTCGGACAGGGGGTGCTTACAATGAGCAGTTCTTC.

This chain uses TRBV28 with TRBJ2-7; 9 bases fit TRBD2. From germline, CDR1 is MDHEN and CDR2 SYDVKM. The CDR3 is made up of 14 amino acids. V shed 7 bases, J shed 3 bases, and the junction held 7 bases outside the gene matches. The CDR3 loop reads CASIWASGNYEQYF. The CDR3 DNA follows: TGTGCCAGCATATGGGCTAGCGGGAACTACGAGCAGTACTTC.

This chain joins TRBV27 and TRBJ2-7; 7 positions match TRBD1. The V segment lost 5 bases and the J segment 3 bases; nucleotides outside the gene matches: 7. This CDR3 is built from 14 residues. Germline V gene lookup returns CDR1 MNHEY and CDR2 SMNVEV (reference sequence). The CDR3 DNA is TGTGCCAGCAGTCCGACAGGGTCGGGCTACGAGCAGTACTTC. The encoded protein is CASSPTGSGYEQYF.

This clone appeared once. This chain uses TRBV5-6 with TRBJ2-2; no firm D call. This CDR3 is 15 amino acids long. Germline lookup yields CDR1 SGHDT and CDR2 YYEEEE. Trimming pared 4 bases from V and 0 bases from J, leaving 10 bases between. The CDR3 nucleotides read TGTGCCAGCAGCCGTACAGTTTCGAACACCGGGGAGCTGTTTTTT. This gives the protein CASSRTVSNTGELFF.

This clone was found once. CDR3 bases: TGCAGCGCTGACGGGGGAGGAGAGGATACGCAGTATTTT. It codes for CSADGGGEDTQYF. V is TRBV29-1 and J is TRBJ2-3; D might be TRBD2 (6 bases). Germline lookup yields CDR1 SQVTM and CDR2 ANQGSEA. Trimming removed 7 bases from V and 6 bases from J, with 17 bases in between. The CDR3 loop spans 13 amino acids.

The genes are TRBV27 and TRBJ2-3, with D perhaps matching TRBD1 (6 bases). The germline CDR1 and CDR2 sequences are MNHEY and SMNVEV (reference sequence). V was trimmed by 6 bases and J by 5 bases, leaving 12 bases between them. The CDR3 extends over 13 amino acids. CDR3 in DNA: TGTGCCAGCAGCCGAACAGGGAAAGATACGCAGTATTTT. Its translation is CASSRTGKDTQYF.

The chain uses TRBV2 and TRBJ2-1, with 12 bases fitting TRBD2. The V gene end was trimmed by 6 bases and the J gene end by 4 bases; junction bases not matched to a gene: 1. From germline, CDR1 is SNHLY and CDR2 FYNNEI. This CDR3 spans 14 amino acids. The CDR3 loop is CASRGLAGYNEQFF. The CDR3 bases are TGTGCCAGCAGGGGACTAGCGGGTTACAATGAGCAGTTCTTC.

The chain uses TRBV5-1 and TRBJ1-4, with TRBD1 matching over 8 bases. The ends lost 3 bases at V and 1 base at J; junction bases unmatched: 5. CDR1 is SGHRS and CDR2 is YFSETQ in the germline V gene. The CDR3 extends over 16 amino acids. The CDR3 DNA sequence: TGCGCCAGCAGCTCCCGAGGACAGGGAACTAATGAAAAACTGTTTTTT. This encodes CASSSRGQGTNEKLFF.

The chain joins TRBV7-3 to TRBJ2-3; possible D gene TRBD2, 6 bases. Trimming pared 5 bases from V and 6 bases from J, leaving 18 bases between. CDR1 is SGHTA and CDR2 is FQGTGA in the germline V gene. CDR3 length: 15 amino acids. The CDR3 region is CASSPGGRESDTQYF. In DNA, the CDR3 is TGTGCCAGCAGCCCCGGCGGGCGGGAATCCGATACGCAGTATTTT. Full variable domain (outside the CDR3, taken from reference TRBV7-3 and TRBJ2-3): GAGVSQTPSNKVTEKGKYVELRCDPISGHTALYWYRQSLGQGPEFLIYFQGTGAADDSGLPNDRFFAVRPEGSVSTLKIQRTERGDSAVYLCASSPGGRESDTQYFGPGTRLTVL.

V is TRBV7-8 and J is TRBJ2-5, with TRBD2 matching over 10 bases. Germline CDR1 and CDR2: SGHVS and FQNEAQ. V was clipped by 5 bases and J by 1 base; unmatched bases: 7. This CDR3 is built from 16 residues. This chain's CDR3 is CASSRSSGRSQETQYF. DNA for the CDR3: TGTGCCAGCAGCCGAAGTAGCGGGAGGAGCCAAGAGACCCAGTACTTC.

The chain recombines TRBV2 with TRBJ1-5; D is ambiguous. CDR3 length: 14 amino acids. Germline V gene sequence: CDR1 SNHLY, CDR2 FYNNEI. Trimming stripped 5 bases from V and 7 bases from J, with 15 bases between. CDR3 nucleotide sequence: TGTGCCAGCAGTACTAGTGGGGTGGGGCAGCCCCAGCATTTT. This codes for CASSTSGVGQPQHF.

This clone has a single count. The chain links TRBV12-3 or TRBV12-4 to TRBJ1-2, with 8 positions matching TRBD1. The CDR3 is 13 amino acids. V shed 6 bases and J 6 bases; nucleotides not matched to a gene: 6. CDR3 loop: CASSQRQGNGYTF. In nucleotides, the CDR3 is TGTGCCAGCAGCCAAAGACAGGGGAATGGCTACACCTTC.

The rearrangement joins TRBV7-2 to TRBJ2-7; possibly TRBD2 for D (5 bases). Germline V gives CDR1 SGHTA, CDR2 FQGNSA. CDR3 length: 15 amino acids. Trimming shortened V by 3 bases and J by 6 bases, and 18 bases separated the two germline ends. This CDR3 is CASSLGRTGPIEQYF. The DNA of the CDR3 is TGTGCCAGCAGCTTGGGCAGGACTGGCCCAATCGAGCAGTACTTC.

V usage is TRBV5-8 and J usage is TRBJ1-1, with D possibly TRBD1 on 6 matching bases. V lost 4 bases and J 3 bases, leaving 10 bases between the germline ends. The CDR3 runs to 13 residues. Germline V lookup: CDR1 SGHTS, CDR2 YDEGEE. The DNA for the CDR3 is TGTGCCAGCAGCCCCAGGGGAGACACTGAAGCTTTCTTT. As protein: CASSPRGDTEAFF.

J is TRBJ2-7 and V is TRBV7-3, with a weak D call TRBD1 (6 bases). CDR1 is SGHTA and CDR2 is FQGTGA in the germline V gene. With 2 bases removed from V and 1 base from J, the gap between germline ends came to 9 bases. CDR3 size: 14 residues. DNA of the CDR3: TGTGCCAGCAGCTTAGCAGGACAGTCCTACGAGCAGTACTTC. It yields the protein CASSLAGQSYEQYF.

The chain links TRBV12-3 or TRBV12-4 to TRBJ1-2; tentative D call: TRBD1 (5 bases). V shed 5 bases and J shed 7 bases, with 14 bases lying between them. The length of the CDR3 is 13 residues. The CDR3 DNA reads as TGTGCCAGCAGTGCAGGAGGGGCCGGTGGCTACACCTTC. Protein: CASSAGGAGGYTF.